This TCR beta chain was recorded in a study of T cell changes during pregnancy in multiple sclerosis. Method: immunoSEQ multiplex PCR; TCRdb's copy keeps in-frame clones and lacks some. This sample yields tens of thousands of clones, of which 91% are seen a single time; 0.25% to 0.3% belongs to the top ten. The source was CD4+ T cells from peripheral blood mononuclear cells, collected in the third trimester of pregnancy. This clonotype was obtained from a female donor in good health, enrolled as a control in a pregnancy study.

CDR3: CASSQLSGGFTDTQYF. The CDR3 bases are TGTGCCAGCAGCCAACTCAGCGGGGGTTTCACAGATACGCAGTATTTT. This chain connects TRBV14 to TRBJ2-3; 8 bases fit TRBD2. J gave up 2 bases and V 2 bases, and 6 bases lay outside the gene matches. The CDR3 covers 16 residues. Germline-derived CDR1 and CDR2 are SGHDN and FVKESK.